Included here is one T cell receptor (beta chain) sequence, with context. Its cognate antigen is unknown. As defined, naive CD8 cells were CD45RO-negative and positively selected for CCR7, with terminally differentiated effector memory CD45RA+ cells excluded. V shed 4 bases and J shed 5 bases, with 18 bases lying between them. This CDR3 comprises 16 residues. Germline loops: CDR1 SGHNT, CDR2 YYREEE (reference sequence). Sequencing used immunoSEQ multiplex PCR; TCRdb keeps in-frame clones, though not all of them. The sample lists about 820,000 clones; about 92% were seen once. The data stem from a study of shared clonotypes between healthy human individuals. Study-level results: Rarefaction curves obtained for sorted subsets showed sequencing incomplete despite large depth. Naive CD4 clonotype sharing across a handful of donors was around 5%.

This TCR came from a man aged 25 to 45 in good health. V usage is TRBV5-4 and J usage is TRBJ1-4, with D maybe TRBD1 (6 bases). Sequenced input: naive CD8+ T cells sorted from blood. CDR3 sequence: CASSGPGARENEKLFF. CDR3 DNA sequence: TGTGCCAGCAGCGGACCAGGGGCCCGGGAAAATGAAAAACTGTTTTTT. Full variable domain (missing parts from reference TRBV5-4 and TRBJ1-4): ETGVTQSPTHLIKTRGQQVTLRCSSQSGHNTVSWYQQALGQGPQFIFQYYREEENGRGNFPPRFSGLQFPNYSSELNVNALELDDSALYLCASSGPGARENEKLFFGSGTQLSVL.